The 25 T cell receptor beta chains listed next were all sequenced from one sample in a study of shared T cell receptors in the human thymus. Assay: immunoSEQ multiplex PCR; the TCRdb copy retains only in-frame clones and omits some. The sample lists roughly 560,000 clones, approximately 80% occurring once. This sample also appeared in a second study, on human thymus T cells.

The sequencing sample was made of thymocytes. Source of these receptors: a boy younger than two with a congenital heart defect.

The genes are TRBV7-8 and TRBJ2-7; the D gene is possibly TRBD2 (6 bases). The CDR3 runs to 15 residues. Germline V CDR1 and CDR2: SGHVS, FQNEAQ. V was shortened by 1 base and J by 2 bases, with 12 bases between the two germline ends. CDR3 amino acids: CASSLDTGAPYEQYF. The CDR3 DNA reads TGTGCCAGCAGCTTAGACACGGGAGCCCCCTACGAGCAGTACTTC. Using reference TRBV7-8 and TRBJ2-7 for the parts outside the CDR3, the full variable domain is GAGVSQSPRYKVAKRGQDVALRCDPISGHVSLFWYQQALGQGPEFLTYFQNEAQLDKSGLPSDRFFAERPEGSVSTLKIQRTQQEDSAVYLCASSLDTGAPYEQYFGPGTRLTVT.

This chain joins TRBV7-2 and TRBJ2-1, with 10 bases matching TRBD2. J lost 7 bases, V lost 3 bases, and 12 bases had no gene match. In germline, CDR1 is SGHTA, CDR2 FQGNSA. This CDR3 comprises 17 residues. CDR3 region: CASSLGASGSRSNEQFF. CDR3 nucleotides: TGTGCCAGCAGCTTGGGGGCTAGCGGGAGTCGTAGTAATGAGCAGTTCTTC.

This sequence joins TRBV27 and TRBJ2-1; 8 bases are shared with TRBD1. The CDR3 consists of 16 residues. Trimming cost V 5 bases and J 0 bases; bases outside gene matches: 6. The germline V gene encodes CDR1 MNHEY and CDR2 SMNVEV (reference sequence). CDR3 bases: TGTGCCAGCAGTCGGCGGACAGGGCGCTCCTACAATGAGCAGTTCTTC. This gives the protein CASSRRTGRSYNEQFF.

The table lists this clone with a few counts. The V call is TRBV7-9, the J call TRBJ1-1; TRBD1 matches at 10 bases. The V segment lost 5 bases and the J segment 4 bases; nucleotides outside the gene matches: 7. The CDR3 is made up of 15 amino acids. CDR1 SEHNR and CDR2 FQNEAQ come from the germline V gene (reference sequence). As DNA, the CDR3 is TGTGCCAGCAGCCCTGGGGGACAGGGGCCCACTGAAGCTTTCTTT. It codes for CASSPGGQGPTEAFF.

This sequence joins TRBV5-1 and TRBJ2-2, with 15 bases matching TRBD2. The germline V gene encodes CDR1 SGHRS and CDR2 YFSETQ. V shed 2 bases and J 4 bases; nucleotides not matched to a gene: 9. The CDR3 contains 19 residues. The CDR3 DNA is TGCGCCAGCAGCTTCTTACCGGGACTAGCGGGAGGTGGCACCGGGGAGCTGTTTTTT. It translates to CASSFLPGLAGGGTGELFF. The full variable domain, in which reference TRBV5-1 and TRBJ2-2 provide the parts outside the CDR3, is KAGVTQTPRYLIKTRGQQVTLSCSPISGHRSVSWYQQTPGQGLQFLFEYFSETQRNKGNFPGRFSGRQFSNSRSEMNVSTLELGDSALYLCASSFLPGLAGGGTGELFFGEGSRLTVL.

This clone was detected a few times. The gene calls are TRBV5-8 and TRBJ2-7, with 13 bases aligning to TRBD2. V gave up 4 bases and J gave up 2 bases; unmatched junction bases: 6. Germline CDR1 reads SGHTS; CDR2 reads YDEGEE. CDR3 length: 16 residues. Written as DNA, the CDR3 is TGTGCCAGCAGCAAGACTAGCGGGAGGCCAACCTACGAGCAGTACTTC. This gives the protein CASSKTSGRPTYEQYF. Supplemented by reference TRBV5-8 and TRBJ2-7, the full variable domain reads EAGVTQSPTHLIKTRGQQATLRCSPISGHTSVYWYQQALGLGLQFLLWYDEGEERNRGNFPPRFSGRQFPNYSSELNVNALELEDSALYLCASSKTSGRPTYEQYFGPGTRLTVT.

The chain combines TRBV10-3 with TRBJ1-1; TRBD1 matches 9 bases. Germline assignment: CDR1 ENHRY and CDR2 SYGVKD. The junction had 5 bases not matched to a gene; V was cut back by 5 bases and J by 4 bases. The CDR3 length is 14 residues. The CDR3 sequence is CAISRETGGTEAFF. The CDR3 region has the DNA TGTGCCATCAGTAGGGAGACAGGGGGCACTGAAGCTTTCTTT.

This clone was detected a few times. This chain's CDR3 is CSVVTGNTEAFF. The CDR3 DNA sequence: TGCAGCGTGGTCACTGGGAACACTGAAGCTTTCTTT. The gene calls are TRBV29-1 and TRBJ1-1; D call uncertain. In germline, CDR1 is SQVTM, CDR2 ANQGSEA. V was pared by 6 bases and J by 1 base, with 9 bases between. The CDR3 runs 12 residues.

The CDR3 reads CAGGTAYEQYF. CDR3 bases: TGTGCCGGCGGGACAGCCTACGAGCAGTACTTC. The V and J genes are TRBV30 and TRBJ2-7, with TRBD1 as a possible D gene (7 bases). The CDR3 loop spans 11 amino acids. Between the trimmed V and J ends, which lost 8 bases and 2 bases, there was a span of 10 bases. Per germline, CDR1 GTSNPN and CDR2 SVGIG (reference sequence).

The chain carries TRBV6-5 and TRBJ2-6; weak D call: TRBD2 (5 bases). The CDR3 spans 16 residues. Per the germline V gene, CDR1 is MNHEY and CDR2 is SVGAGI. The V gene lost 4 bases and the J gene lost 4 bases, with 14 bases spanning the gap. The CDR3 protein is CASSSSGESGANVLTF. CDR3 nucleotides: TGTGCCAGCAGTTCCTCCGGGGAGTCCGGGGCCAACGTCCTGACTTTC.

This chain links TRBV30 with TRBJ2-7; 10 nucleotides agree with TRBD1. This CDR3 spans 13 amino acids. V lost 5 bases, J lost 5 bases, and 6 bases stayed unmatched. Germline V gene lookup returns CDR1 GTSNPN and CDR2 SVGIG (reference sequence). The CDR3 region is CAWVGTGVHEQYF. The CDR3 DNA reads TGTGCCTGGGTGGGGACAGGGGTCCACGAGCAGTACTTC.

This clone was counted only a few times. This chain joins TRBV28 and TRBJ2-7, with 9 positions matching TRBD2. CDR1 is MDHEN and CDR2 is SYDVKM in the germline V gene. The CDR3 has 13 amino acids. After removal of 5 bases from V and 7 bases from J, the junction contained 6 bases not matched to a gene. The CDR3: CASSRRLAVEQYF. Written as DNA, the CDR3 is TGTGCCAGCAGTCGAAGACTAGCGGTAGAGCAGTACTTC.

The V gene is TRBV12-5, the J gene TRBJ2-2; TRBD1 matches at 9 bases. The CDR3 sequence is 18 residues long. The V gene's germline CDR1 is LGHNT and CDR2 FRNRAP. The trim removed 1 base at V and 2 bases at J, leaving 8 bases unmatched. The CDR3 loop is CASGLGTGATFNTGELFF. Here the CDR3 DNA reads TGTGCTAGTGGTTTGGGGACAGGGGCCACGTTTAACACCGGGGAGCTGTTTTTT. Using reference TRBV12-5 and TRBJ2-2 for the parts outside the CDR3, the full variable domain is DARVTQTPRHKVTEMGQEVTMRCQPILGHNTVFWYRQTMMQGLELLAYFRNRAPLDDSGMPKDRFSAEMPDATLATLKIQPSEPRDSAVYFCASGLGTGATFNTGELFFGEGSRLTVL.

This clone has only a few counts. The chain links TRBV7-6 to TRBJ2-1, with TRBD2 matching 11 bases. The CDR3 has 15 amino acids. The germline CDR1 and CDR2 sequences are SGHVS and FNYEAQ. Unmatched junction bases numbered 6, after V lost 3 bases and J lost 8 bases. The chain's CDR3 is CASSFLTSGSDEQFF. The CDR3 DNA follows: TGTGCCAGCAGCTTTCTAACTAGCGGGAGCGATGAGCAGTTCTTC.

This rearrangement joins TRBV5-1 to TRBJ1-1; 8 bases align to TRBD1. Germline assignment: CDR1 SGHRS and CDR2 YFSETQ. The ends lost 0 bases at V and 1 base at J; junction bases unmatched: 8. This CDR3 is 17 amino acids long. The CDR3 here is CASSLVRDRIRNTEAFF. CDR3 coding DNA: TGCGCCAGCAGCTTGGTCCGGGACAGGATTCGGAACACTGAAGCTTTCTTT.

The chain has TRBV5-8 and TRBJ2-5; 11 nucleotides match TRBD2. The end of the DNA is better explained by TRBJ2-7, so the J call may be wrong. The CDR3 is 15 residues long. Germline lookup yields CDR1 SGHTS and CDR2 YDEGEE. CDR3 region: CASSLGTSGLYEQYF. The DNA of the CDR3 is TGTGCCAGCAGCTTGGGGACTAGCGGGCTCTACGAGCAGTACTTC.

V is TRBV6-1 and J is TRBJ2-7, with 8 bases identical to TRBD2. This CDR3 spans 14 amino acids. Looked up from germline, CDR1 is MNHNS and CDR2 is SASEGT. V was pared by 4 bases and J by 2 bases, with 4 bases of the junction left unmatched. CDR3 bases: TGTGCCAGCAGTGCTAGCGGGCCGACCTACGAGCAGTACTTC. It translates to CASSASGPTYEQYF.

The rearrangement joins TRBV23-1 to TRBJ1-1; D possibly corresponds to TRBD1 (5 bases). TRBV23-1 is an open reading frame, and its role is uncertain. The V end lost 4 bases, the J end lost 3 bases, and 15 bases lay between the germline ends. The CDR3 is 15 amino acids. CDR3 coding DNA: TGCGCCAGCAGTCCGGCCGGGGGTAAATACACTGAAGCTTTCTTT. Encoded protein: CASSPAGGKYTEAFF.

The rearrangement uses TRBV6-1 and TRBJ1-2; no firm D call. The CDR3 runs 13 residues. V was trimmed by 3 bases and J by 8 bases, leaving 13 bases between them. CDR1 and CDR2 (germline): MNHNS, SASEGT. CDR3 sequence (DNA): TGTGCCAGCAGTGATATCCGCCCCGAGGGCTACACCTTC. It encodes CASSDIRPEGYTF.

The chain combines TRBV27 with TRBJ1-2; 7 positions match TRBD1. The CDR3 consists of 16 residues. V lost 5 bases and J lost 3; bases outside the gene matches: 12. CDR1 and CDR2 (germline): MNHEY, SMNVEV (reference sequence). CDR3 in DNA: TGTGCCAGCAGTCCAGAACAGGGGATTGTTTACTATGGCTACACCTTC. This encodes CASSPEQGIVYYGYTF.

This chain joins TRBV29-1 and TRBJ2-2, with 7 positions matching TRBD2. This CDR3 comprises 15 residues. Germline CDR1 reads SQVTM; CDR2 reads ANQGSEA. Trimming cost V 2 bases and J 4 bases; bases outside gene matches: 7. In DNA form, the CDR3 reads TGCAGCGTTGAATTATCCGGGACTACCACCGGGGAGCTGTTTTTT. This translates into CSVELSGTTTGELFF.

The genes are TRBV9 and TRBJ1-4; the match to TRBD1 covers 9 bases. Germline V lookup: CDR1 SGDLS, CDR2 YYNGEE. V shed 4 bases and J 4 bases; nucleotides not matched to a gene: 5. This CDR3 is built from 15 residues. The CDR3 sequence: CASSQMTGGNEKLFF. CDR3 DNA sequence: TGTGCCAGCAGCCAAATGACAGGGGGTAATGAAAAACTGTTTTTT.

The CDR3 sequence: CASGLPASGLAGGLKTQYF. CDR3 sequence (DNA): TGTGCTAGTGGTTTGCCGGCAAGCGGACTAGCGGGAGGGCTGAAGACCCAGTACTTC. V gene TRBV12-5 combines with J gene TRBJ2-5, with 15 bases lining up with TRBD2. V shed 2 bases, J shed 6 bases, and the junction held 13 bases outside the gene matches. In germline, CDR1 is LGHNT, CDR2 FRNRAP. This CDR3 spans 19 amino acids.

This rearrangement joins TRBV27 to TRBJ2-7; weak D call: TRBD1 (6 bases). V dropped 11 bases and J dropped 2 bases, with 34 bases sitting between them. This CDR3 spans 19 amino acids. Germline V gives CDR1 MNHEY, CDR2 SMNVEV (reference sequence). The CDR3 sequence: CAGLGVRTGHPAVAYEQYF. The CDR3 DNA sequence: TGTGCCGGTCTAGGGGTTCGGACGGGACACCCGGCTGTGGCCTACGAGCAGTACTTC.

This clone turned up a few times. This chain uses TRBV19 with TRBJ2-1, with a possible D match to TRBD2 (5 bases). The CDR3 totals 15 residues. Trimming took off 4 bases at V and 3 bases at J, with 13 bases between the two ends. Per the germline V gene, CDR1 is LNHDA and CDR2 is SQIVND (reference sequence). The CDR3 nucleotides read TGTGCCAGTAGTAAGGATAGCGTAGACTACAATGAGCAGTTCTTC. Encoded protein: CASSKDSVDYNEQFF.